These 18 T cell receptor beta chains were sequenced from one sample in a study of OX40 agonist ivuxolimab in advanced cancers. Using immunoSEQ multiplex PCR, the repertoire was profiled, and TCRdb retains in-frame clones only, with some absent. Of 20,000 to 25,000 clones in the sample, 80% to 90% were seen once. Sequencing was performed on CD4+ or CD8+ T cells sorted from blood, taken in a trial of the OX40 agonist ivuxolimab. Receptors originate from an adult with an advanced solid tumor such as melanoma, head and neck, liver or kidney cancer.

V is TRBV29-1 and J is TRBJ2-3; D gene unclear. The CDR3 spans 11 residues. Germline V gene data show CDR1 as SQVTM and CDR2 as ANQGSEA. Trimming cost V 6 bases and J 2 bases, with 6 bases left between them. The chain's CDR3 is CSVVSTDTQYF. The CDR3 coding sequence is TGCAGCGTGGTTTCCACAGATACGCAGTATTTT.

V is TRBV6-5 and J is TRBJ1-1; D unresolved. This CDR3 is built from 14 residues. V lost 2 bases and J 2 bases, leaving 9 bases between the germline ends. CDR1 and CDR2 from the germline V gene are MNHEY and SVGAGI. The CDR3 sequence: CASSYGERNTEAFF. As DNA, the CDR3 is TGTGCCAGCAGTTACGGGGAGCGCAACACTGAAGCTTTCTTT.

The chain couples TRBV7-9 to TRBJ1-4, with a possible D match to TRBD1 (5 bases). The CDR3 is 14 residues long. Germline V gene sequence: CDR1 SEHNR, CDR2 FQNEAQ (reference sequence). V dropped 6 bases and J dropped 0 bases, with 8 bases sitting between them. In nucleotides, the CDR3 is TGTGCCAGCAGTCAGGGTGCAACTAATGAAAAACTGTTTTTT. It is translated as CASSQGATNEKLFF.

The genes are TRBV4-2 and TRBJ2-7; no clear D. Germline V gene data show CDR1 as LGHNA and CDR2 as YNFKEQ. V was shortened by 2 bases and J by 6 bases, with 14 bases between the two germline ends. The CDR3 covers 14 residues. The CDR3 region is CASSQRAPTGEQYF. In DNA form, the CDR3 reads TGTGCCAGCAGCCAACGGGCCCCTACCGGCGAGCAGTACTTC.

The chain has TRBV6-6 and TRBJ2-2; no definite D call. CDR3 length: 14 amino acids. The germline V and J ends were trimmed by 2 bases and 0 bases, with 4 bases remaining between them. CDR1 is MNHNY, CDR2 SVGAGI, per germline (reference sequence). The CDR3, as DNA: TGTGCCAGCAGTTACAGCCCGAACACCGGGGAGCTGTTTTTT. Its translation: CASSYSPNTGELFF.

The CDR3 is CASSIAGDTYEQYF. CDR3 nucleotide sequence: TGTGCCAGTAGTATAGCGGGCGATACCTACGAGCAGTACTTC. The chain uses TRBV19 and TRBJ2-7, with D unresolved. In germline, CDR1 is LNHDA, CDR2 SQIVND (reference sequence). The V gene lost 1 base and the J gene lost 2 bases, with 9 bases spanning the gap. The CDR3 runs 14 residues.

V usage is TRBV19 and J usage is TRBJ2-1, with no clear D. V was pared by 10 bases and J by 2 bases, with 9 bases between. The CDR3 contains 12 residues. The germline V gene has CDR1 LNHDA and CDR2 SQIVND (reference sequence). The CDR3 DNA sequence: TGTGCCACCTCACCTACCTACAATGAGCAGTTCTTC. Translated: CATSPTYNEQFF.

This chain uses TRBV19 with TRBJ2-7, with D unclear. V gave up 7 bases and J gave up 0 bases, with 16 bases separating them. The CDR3 is 15 amino acids. CDR1 is LNHDA, CDR2 SQIVND, per germline (reference sequence). CDR3 nucleotides: TGTGCCAGTACCGAAGGAAACGGATTCTCCTACGAGCAGTACTTC. This translates into CASTEGNGFSYEQYF. The entire variable domain, with the rest obtained from reference TRBV19 and TRBJ2-7, is as follows: DGGITQSPKYLFRKEGQNVTLSCEQNLNHDAMYWYRQDPGQGLRLIYYSQIVNDFQKGDIAEGYSVSREKKESFPLTVTSAQKNPTAFYLCASTEGNGFSYEQYFGPGTRLTVT.

This chain connects TRBV11-1 to TRBJ2-7; D is unresolved. CDR3 length: 13 amino acids. The V and J ends lost 7 bases and 7 bases respectively, with 17 bases between them. Germline V gene sequence: CDR1 SGHAT, CDR2 FQDESV (reference sequence). The CDR3 DNA reads TGTGCCAGCACAAATGGGAAAGAAGGGGAGCAGTACTTC. Translated, it gives CASTNGKEGEQYF.

The chain uses TRBV5-5 and TRBJ1-1, with D uncertain. The CDR3 length is 16 residues. CDR1 SGHKS and CDR2 YYEKEE come from the germline V gene (reference sequence). Between the trimmed V and J ends, which lost 0 bases and 0 bases, there was a span of 12 bases. The CDR3 protein is CASSLASVTLNTEAFF. In DNA form, the CDR3 reads TGTGCCAGCAGCTTGGCCTCAGTCACCCTGAACACTGAAGCTTTCTTT.

The J gene is TRBJ2-1, the V gene TRBV28, with a weak D call TRBD1 (5 bases). V was trimmed by 1 base and J by 9 bases, leaving 13 bases between them. The germline V gene encodes CDR1 MDHEN and CDR2 SYDVKM. This CDR3 is built from 14 residues. CDR3 in amino acids: CASSLSRERGEQFF. The CDR3 nucleotides are TGTGCCAGCAGTTTATCAAGGGAAAGGGGTGAGCAGTTCTTC.

In its sample, this clone was seen a few times. J is TRBJ2-6 and V is TRBV7-9; D gene uncertain. Germline V gene data show CDR1 as SEHNR and CDR2 as FQNEAQ (reference sequence). The CDR3 consists of 15 residues. V lost 2 bases and J lost 4, with 9 bases in between. The CDR3 spells CASSLFIAGANVLTF. The CDR3, as DNA: TGTGCCAGCAGCTTATTTATAGCCGGGGCCAACGTCCTGACTTTC.

The chain couples TRBV4-2 to TRBJ2-1; D gene uncertain. V was cut by 0 bases and J by 4 bases, with 4 bases left in between. This CDR3 contains 13 residues. Germline CDR1 LGHNA, CDR2 YNFKEQ. The CDR3 spells CASSQERYNEQFF. As DNA, the CDR3 is TGTGCCAGCAGCCAAGAGCGGTACAATGAGCAGTTCTTC.

The chain joins TRBV2 to TRBJ1-5; 11 positions agree with TRBD1. Germline V lookup: CDR1 SNHLY, CDR2 FYNNEI. The CDR3 length is 17 residues. Losses at the gene ends were 1 base for V and 2 bases for J; bases not matched to a gene: 4. The CDR3 spells CASSEGTGGMGNQPQHF. CDR3 sequence (DNA): TGTGCCAGCAGTGAAGGGACAGGGGGCATGGGCAATCAGCCCCAGCATTTT.

A few counts support this clone. The CDR3 sequence is CASSASREGPGEDDEQFF. CDR3 nucleotide sequence: TGTGCCAGCAGCGCGTCTCGGGAGGGCCCAGGAGAGGACGATGAGCAGTTCTTC. The chain uses TRBV2 and TRBJ2-1, with 8 bases identical to TRBD2. CDR3 length equals 18 residues. Losses at the gene ends were 6 bases for V and 8 bases for J; bases not matched to a gene: 21. CDR1 SNHLY and CDR2 FYNNEI come from the germline V gene.

The sample holds one count of this clone. The rearrangement uses TRBV21-1 and TRBJ2-3; TRBD2 is the table's D call and was not checked against the DNA. TRBV21-1 is a pseudogene segment. This CDR3 is 15 amino acids long. The CDR3 DNA reads TGTGCCAGCAGCCGGGGACTAGCGAGCACAGATACGCAGTATTTT. Translation gives CASSRGLASTDTQYF.

The V and J genes are TRBV10-3 and TRBJ2-7, with 9 bases identical to TRBD1. V trimming: 1 base; J trimming: 4 bases; junction bases outside the gene matches: 8. Germline V gene sequence: CDR1 ENHRY, CDR2 SYGVKD. The CDR3 covers 16 residues. CDR3 sequence reads: CAISEFFPGQGYEQYF. The CDR3 DNA follows: TGTGCCATCAGTGAGTTCTTCCCGGGACAGGGTTACGAGCAGTACTTC.

The CDR3 sequence is CASRPGPTSSYEQYF. In nucleotides, the CDR3 is TGTGCCAGCAGACCGGGACCGACGAGCTCCTACGAGCAGTACTTC. The gene calls are TRBV6-1 and TRBJ2-7; D might be TRBD1 or TRBD2, each matching 5 bases. The V gene's germline CDR1 is MNHNS and CDR2 SASEGT. CDR3 length: 15 residues. Trimming shortened V by 6 bases and J by 0 bases, and 15 bases separated the two germline ends.